The present TCR beta chain was sequenced within a study of T cells in Graves' hyperthyroidism and ophthalmopathy. Study-wide results and caveats: Ophthalmopathy was told apart from stable hyperthyroidism by a 13 V-J model.

This clonotype was found a few times. Its antigen is undetermined. Amplified TCR beta CDR3 regions derived from RNA transcripts. An initial round of RT-PCR targeting the TCR CDR3 relied on the HTBI primer set. TCRdb re-derived calls from the multiplex PCR reads in MiXCR, one entry per CDR3 protein. The top ten clones hold 29% of a sample with around 500,000 distinct CDR3 sequences, roughly 15% of them seen once. Germline V gene data show CDR1 as DFQATT and CDR2 as SNEGSKA (reference sequence). The CDR3 has 13 amino acids. Trimming left V 2 bases short and J 3 bases short, with 9 bases between. The clonotype was recovered from a woman aged 25 to 39 with Graves' ophthalmopathy. V usage is TRBV20-1 and J usage is TRBJ2-3; possibly TRBD2 for D (6 bases). Sequenced material: blood. CDR3 in amino acids: CSARFGGTDTQYF. The CDR3 DNA reads TGCAGTGCTAGATTCGGGGGTACAGATACGCAGTATTTT.